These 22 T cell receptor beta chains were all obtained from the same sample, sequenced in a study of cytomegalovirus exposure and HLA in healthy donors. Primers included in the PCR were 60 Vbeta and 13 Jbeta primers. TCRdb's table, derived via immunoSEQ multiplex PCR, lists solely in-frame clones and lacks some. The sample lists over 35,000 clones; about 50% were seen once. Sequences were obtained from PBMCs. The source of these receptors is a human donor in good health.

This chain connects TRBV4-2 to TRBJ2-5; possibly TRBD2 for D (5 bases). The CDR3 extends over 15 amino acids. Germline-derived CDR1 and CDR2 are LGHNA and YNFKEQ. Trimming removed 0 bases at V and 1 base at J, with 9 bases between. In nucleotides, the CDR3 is TGTGCCAGCAGCCAAGAGGGGAGCGGCCAAGAGACCCAGTACTTC. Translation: CASSQEGSGQETQYF.

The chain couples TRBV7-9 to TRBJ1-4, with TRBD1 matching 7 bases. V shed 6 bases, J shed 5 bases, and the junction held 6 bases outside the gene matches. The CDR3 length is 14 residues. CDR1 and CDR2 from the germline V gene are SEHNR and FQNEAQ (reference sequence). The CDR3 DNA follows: TGTGCCAGCAGTCCGGGACAGCAAAATGAAAAACTGTTTTTT. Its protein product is CASSPGQQNEKLFF. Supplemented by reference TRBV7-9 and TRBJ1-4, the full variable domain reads DTGVSQNPRHKITKRGQNVTFRCDPISEHNRLYWYRQTLGQGPEFLTYFQNEAQLEKSRLLSDRFSAERPKGSFSTLEIQRTEQGDSAMYLCASSPGQQNEKLFFGSGTQLSVL.

CDR3 protein: CASSFIGQSEAFF. The CDR3 bases are TGTGCCAGCAGCTTTATCGGTCAATCCGAAGCTTTCTTT. The V and J genes are TRBV7-9 and TRBJ1-1; D remains ambiguous. Deletions cut 3 bases from V and 8 bases from J, with 13 bases between. The germline V gene encodes CDR1 SEHNR and CDR2 FQNEAQ (reference sequence). CDR3 length: 13 residues.

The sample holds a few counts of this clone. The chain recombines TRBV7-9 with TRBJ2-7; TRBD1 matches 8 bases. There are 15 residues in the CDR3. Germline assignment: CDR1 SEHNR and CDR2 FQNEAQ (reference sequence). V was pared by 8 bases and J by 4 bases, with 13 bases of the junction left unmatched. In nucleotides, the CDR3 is TGTGCCAGCCCCCCGGACAGGGTAGATTTATACGAGCAGTACTTC. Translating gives CASPPDRVDLYEQYF.

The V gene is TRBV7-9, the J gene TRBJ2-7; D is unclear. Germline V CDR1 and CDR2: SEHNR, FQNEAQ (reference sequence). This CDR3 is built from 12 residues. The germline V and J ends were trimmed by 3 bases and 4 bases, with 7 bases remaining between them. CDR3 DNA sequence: TGTGCCAGCAGCTTCGAGCCTTACGAGCAGTACTTC. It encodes CASSFEPYEQYF.

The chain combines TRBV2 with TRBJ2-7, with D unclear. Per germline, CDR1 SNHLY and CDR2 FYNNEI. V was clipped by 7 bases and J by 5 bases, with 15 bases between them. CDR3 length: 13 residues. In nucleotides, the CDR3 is TGTGCCAGCAACCCTGGGCAGGCCCACGAGCAGTACTTC. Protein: CASNPGQAHEQYF.

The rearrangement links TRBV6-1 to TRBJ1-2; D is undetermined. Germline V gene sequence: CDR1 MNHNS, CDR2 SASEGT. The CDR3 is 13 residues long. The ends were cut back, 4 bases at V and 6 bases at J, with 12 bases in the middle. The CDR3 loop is CASSVIVSDGYTF. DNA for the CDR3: TGTGCCAGCAGTGTCATAGTTTCGGATGGCTACACCTTC.

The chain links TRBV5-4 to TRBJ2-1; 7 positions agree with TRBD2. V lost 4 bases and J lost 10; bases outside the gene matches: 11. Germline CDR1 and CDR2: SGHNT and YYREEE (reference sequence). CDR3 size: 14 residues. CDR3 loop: CASSRPTSLGEQFF. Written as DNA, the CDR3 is TGTGCCAGCAGCCGCCCGACTAGCCTCGGCGAGCAGTTCTTC.

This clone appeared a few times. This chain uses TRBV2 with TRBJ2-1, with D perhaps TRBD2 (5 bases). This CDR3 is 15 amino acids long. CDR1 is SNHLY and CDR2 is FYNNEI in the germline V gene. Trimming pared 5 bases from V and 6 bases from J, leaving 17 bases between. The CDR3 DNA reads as TGTGCCAGCAGTTCCGGGATTCTCTACAGCAATGAGCAGTTCTTC. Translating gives CASSSGILYSNEQFF.

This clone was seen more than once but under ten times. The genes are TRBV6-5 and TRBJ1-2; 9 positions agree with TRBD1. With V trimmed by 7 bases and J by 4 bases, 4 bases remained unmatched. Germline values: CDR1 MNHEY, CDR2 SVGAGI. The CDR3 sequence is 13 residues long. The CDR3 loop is CASKRGQGYGYTF. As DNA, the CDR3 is TGTGCCAGCAAAAGGGGACAGGGCTATGGCTACACCTTC.

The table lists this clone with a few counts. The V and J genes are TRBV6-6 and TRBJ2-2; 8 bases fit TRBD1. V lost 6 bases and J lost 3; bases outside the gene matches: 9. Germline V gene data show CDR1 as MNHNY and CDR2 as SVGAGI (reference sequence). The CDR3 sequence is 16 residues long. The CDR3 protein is CASSPGTGRDTGELFF. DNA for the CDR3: TGTGCCAGCAGCCCCGGGACAGGAAGAGACACCGGGGAGCTGTTTTTT.

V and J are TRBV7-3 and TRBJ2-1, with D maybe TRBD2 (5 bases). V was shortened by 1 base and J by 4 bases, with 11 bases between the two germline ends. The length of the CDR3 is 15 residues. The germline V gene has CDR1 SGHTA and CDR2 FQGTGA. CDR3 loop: CASSLKVGGYNEQFF. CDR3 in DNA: TGTGCCAGCAGCTTAAAAGTTGGCGGGTACAATGAGCAGTTCTTC.

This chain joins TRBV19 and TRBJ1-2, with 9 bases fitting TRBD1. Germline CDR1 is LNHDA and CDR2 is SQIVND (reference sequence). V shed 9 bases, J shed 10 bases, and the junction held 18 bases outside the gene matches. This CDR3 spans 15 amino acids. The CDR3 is CASLSGGTGSIIYTF. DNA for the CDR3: TGTGCCAGCCTATCCGGCGGGACAGGGAGTATCATCTACACCTTC.

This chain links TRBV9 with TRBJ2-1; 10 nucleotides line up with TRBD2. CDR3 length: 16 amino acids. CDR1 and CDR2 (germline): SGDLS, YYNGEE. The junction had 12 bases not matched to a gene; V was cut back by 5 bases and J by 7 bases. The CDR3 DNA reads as TGTGCCAGCAGAGCAGCTCTAGCGGGAGTTGAAAATGAGCAGTTCTTC. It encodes CASRAALAGVENEQFF.

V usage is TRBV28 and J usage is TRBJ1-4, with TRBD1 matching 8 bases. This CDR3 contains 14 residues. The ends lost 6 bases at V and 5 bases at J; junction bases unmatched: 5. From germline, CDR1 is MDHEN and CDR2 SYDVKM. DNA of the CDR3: TGTGCCAGCAGACGGACAGGGACAAATGAAAAACTGTTTTTT. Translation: CASRRTGTNEKLFF.

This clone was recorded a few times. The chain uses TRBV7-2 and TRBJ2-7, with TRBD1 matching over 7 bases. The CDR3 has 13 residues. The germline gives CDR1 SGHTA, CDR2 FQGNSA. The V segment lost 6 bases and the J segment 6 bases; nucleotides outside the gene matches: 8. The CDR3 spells CASSFIQGSEQYF. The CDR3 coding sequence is TGTGCCAGCAGTTTCATACAGGGGTCCGAGCAGTACTTC.

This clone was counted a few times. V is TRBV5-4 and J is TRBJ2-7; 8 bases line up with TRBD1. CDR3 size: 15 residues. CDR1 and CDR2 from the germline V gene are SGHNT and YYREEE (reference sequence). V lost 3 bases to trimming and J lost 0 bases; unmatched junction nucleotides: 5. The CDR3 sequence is CASSSKTGASYEQYF. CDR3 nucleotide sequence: TGTGCCAGCAGCTCAAAGACAGGGGCCTCCTACGAGCAGTACTTC.

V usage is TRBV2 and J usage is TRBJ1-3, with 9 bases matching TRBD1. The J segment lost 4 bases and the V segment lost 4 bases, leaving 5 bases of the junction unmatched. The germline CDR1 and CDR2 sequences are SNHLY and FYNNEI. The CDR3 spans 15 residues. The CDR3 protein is CASSGDRARGNTIYF. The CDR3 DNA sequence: TGTGCCAGCAGTGGGGACAGGGCGCGGGGAAACACCATATATTTT.

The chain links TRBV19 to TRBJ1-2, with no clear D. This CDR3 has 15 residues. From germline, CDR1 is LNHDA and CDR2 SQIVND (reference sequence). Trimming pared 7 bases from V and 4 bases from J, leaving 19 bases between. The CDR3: CASNGEPTGFYGYTF. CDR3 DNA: TGTGCCAGTAACGGGGAACCGACCGGGTTCTATGGCTACACCTTC.

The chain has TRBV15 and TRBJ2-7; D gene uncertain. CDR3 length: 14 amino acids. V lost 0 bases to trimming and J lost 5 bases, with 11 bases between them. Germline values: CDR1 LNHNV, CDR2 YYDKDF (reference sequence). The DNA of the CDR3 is TGTGCCACCAGCAGAGAGATCGGTGGGCACGAGCAGTACTTC. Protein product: CATSREIGGHEQYF.

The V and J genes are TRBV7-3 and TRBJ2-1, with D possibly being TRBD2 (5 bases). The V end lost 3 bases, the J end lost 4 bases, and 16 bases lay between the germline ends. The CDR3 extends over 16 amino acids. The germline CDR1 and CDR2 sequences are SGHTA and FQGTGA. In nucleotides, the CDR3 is TGTGCCAGCAGCTTTAGCGCGAACTCCGCTTACAATGAGCAGTTCTTC. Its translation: CASSFSANSAYNEQFF.

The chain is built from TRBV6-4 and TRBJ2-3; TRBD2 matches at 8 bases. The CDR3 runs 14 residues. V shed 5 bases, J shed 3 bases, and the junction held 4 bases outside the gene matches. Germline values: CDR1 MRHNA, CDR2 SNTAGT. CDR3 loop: CASSTAGGTDTQYF. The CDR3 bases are TGTGCCAGCAGTACGGCGGGGGGTACAGATACGCAGTATTTT.